A single sample gave rise to the 25 T cell receptor beta chains below, sequenced in a study of cytomegalovirus exposure and HLA in healthy donors. Vbeta (60) and Jbeta (13) primers were used in the PCR. The table came from immunoSEQ multiplex PCR; TCRdb's copy has only in-frame clones and leaves some out. The table lists about 230,000 clones, approximately 90% of them singletons, with 1% in the top ten. Sequences were obtained from PBMCs. Every receptor here comes from a woman between 18 and 29 years old in good health and CMV-seronegative.

This clone was seen once. The V and J genes are TRBV7-9 and TRBJ2-1; 9 nucleotides line up with TRBD1. V gave up 4 bases and J gave up 9 bases; unmatched junction bases: 7. Germline V lookup: CDR1 SEHNR, CDR2 FQNEAQ (reference sequence). The length of the CDR3 is 14 residues. The CDR3 nucleotides read TGTGCCAGCAGCTCTTTACAGGGGGCCGTTGAGCAGTTCTTC. This encodes CASSSLQGAVEQFF.

V is TRBV5-1 and J is TRBJ2-2, with D possibly matching TRBD2 (6 bases). V shed 0 bases and J shed 3 bases, with 9 bases lying between them. The CDR3 contains 15 residues. From germline, CDR1 is SGHRS and CDR2 YFSETQ. The CDR3 sequence: CASSLAASDTGELFF. DNA for the CDR3: TGCGCCAGCAGCTTGGCTGCTAGCGACACCGGGGAGCTGTTTTTT.

The chain carries TRBV6-5 and TRBJ1-2, with a possible D match to TRBD1 (6 bases). Germline CDR1 and CDR2: MNHEY and SVGAGI. Trimming took 5 bases from V and 8 from J, leaving 15 bases between them. The CDR3 consists of 13 residues. The CDR3 loop is CASSHDTGWGYTF. The CDR3 nucleotides read TGTGCCAGCAGTCACGATACAGGGTGGGGCTACACCTTC.

V and J are TRBV27 and TRBJ1-1, with D possibly TRBD1 on 5 matching bases. Germline V gives CDR1 MNHEY, CDR2 SMNVEV (reference sequence). V was cut by 8 bases and J by 0 bases, with 16 bases left in between. This CDR3 spans 15 amino acids. CDR3 in DNA: TGTGCCAGCGCAGTCAGGGAGGCAGTGAACACTGAAGCTTTCTTT. Translation gives CASAVREAVNTEAFF.

The chain has TRBV7-2 and TRBJ2-1, with TRBD2 matching over 9 bases. Germline V gives CDR1 SGHTA, CDR2 FQGNSA. The J segment lost 3 bases and the V segment lost 1 base, leaving 1 base of the junction unmatched. The CDR3 runs to 15 residues. DNA for the CDR3: TGTGCCAGCAGCTTAGTTAGCGGGAGCTACAATGAGCAGTTCTTC. Its protein product is CASSLVSGSYNEQFF.

The chain links TRBV5-1 to TRBJ1-2; 8 nucleotides line up with TRBD1. Germline V gene lookup returns CDR1 SGHRS and CDR2 YFSETQ. The CDR3 runs to 13 residues. With V trimmed by 4 bases and J by 10 bases, 9 bases remained unmatched. In nucleotides, the CDR3 is TGCGCCAGCAGCCTCGGACAGGGAAATGTCTACACCTTC. Translated: CASSLGQGNVYTF. Looking up the rest from reference TRBV5-1 and TRBJ1-2 gives the full variable domain: KAGVTQTPRYLIKTRGQQVTLSCSPISGHRSVSWYQQTPGQGLQFLFEYFSETQRNKGNFPGRFSGRQFSNSRSEMNVSTLELGDSALYLCASSLGQGNVYTFGSGTRLTVV.

This sequence joins TRBV7-9 and TRBJ2-1, with 11 nucleotides matching TRBD2. Germline V gives CDR1 SEHNR, CDR2 FQNEAQ (reference sequence). The ends lost 7 bases at V and 3 bases at J; junction bases unmatched: 5. This CDR3 is 15 amino acids long. CDR3 nucleotides: TGTGCCAGCAATACAGGGACTAGCGGCTACAATGAGCAGTTCTTC. Translating gives CASNTGTSGYNEQFF.

The count of this clone is one. This chain links TRBV6-5 with TRBJ2-7; 7 bases match TRBD1. This CDR3 region has 16 residues. Germline V CDR1 and CDR2: MNHEY, SVGAGI. J lost 2 bases, V lost 0 bases, and 7 bases had no gene match. CDR3 sequence: CASSYSTAGGTYEQYF. The CDR3 DNA is TGTGCCAGCAGTTACTCGACGGCAGGGGGAACCTACGAGCAGTACTTC.

V is TRBV30 and J is TRBJ2-7; D is possibly TRBD2 (7 bases). This CDR3 spans 12 amino acids. Germline CDR1 reads GTSNPN; CDR2 reads SVGIG (reference sequence). The ends were cut back, 6 bases at V and 6 bases at J, with 15 bases in the middle. The CDR3 loop is CACHLGGLEQYF. CDR3 nucleotide sequence: TGTGCCTGCCACTTGGGGGGGCTCGAGCAGTACTTC.

Only one count was recorded for this clone. The CDR3 sequence: CASSITGGNGYTF. CDR3 sequence (DNA): TGCGCCAGCAGCATAACAGGGGGCAATGGCTACACCTTC. J is TRBJ1-2 and V is TRBV5-1; 9 nucleotides agree with TRBD1. Losses at the gene ends were 4 bases for V and 6 bases for J; bases not matched to a gene: 4. The CDR3 spans 13 residues. CDR1 SGHRS and CDR2 YFSETQ come from the germline V gene.

The sample holds a few counts of this clone. The chain uses TRBV7-6 and TRBJ2-3; TRBD2 aligns across 7 bases. V trimming: 5 bases; J trimming: 5 bases; junction bases outside the gene matches: 10. Germline CDR1 is SGHVS and CDR2 is FNYEAQ. This CDR3 contains 15 residues. CDR3 loop: CASSRTAGVEDTQYF. In DNA form, the CDR3 reads TGTGCCAGCAGCCGCACGGCGGGAGTTGAAGATACGCAGTATTTT.

The chain has TRBV9 and TRBJ2-7; 12 nucleotides match TRBD2. Germline trimming cut 3 bases from V and 6 bases from J; bases unmatched to any gene: 7. The CDR3 is 15 residues long. Germline V gene sequence: CDR1 SGDLS, CDR2 YYNGEE. The CDR3: CASSATSGGWAEQYF. The CDR3 DNA sequence: TGTGCCAGCAGCGCAACTAGCGGGGGGTGGGCCGAGCAGTACTTC.

This clone was seen a few times. The rearrangement uses TRBV21-1 and TRBJ1-2; TRBD1 reflects the table's D call only, with no check against the DNA. TRBV21-1 is labeled a pseudogene. The CDR3 contains 15 residues. The CDR3 nucleotides are TGTGCCAGCAGCGGGTCTGGGACAGGGCACTATGGCTACACCTTC. Translated: CASSGSGTGHYGYTF.

CDR3 sequence (DNA): TGTGCCAGCAGGGCGGACAGGACTTATTCACCCCTCCACTTT. Protein: CASRADRTYSPLHF. The chain recombines TRBV25-1 with TRBJ1-6; 7 positions agree with TRBD1. The CDR3 extends over 14 amino acids. Germline V CDR1 and CDR2: MGHDK, SYGVNS. V shed 6 bases and J 8 bases; nucleotides not matched to a gene: 7.

V is TRBV2 and J is TRBJ2-7, with D possibly TRBD1 on 6 matching bases. Per germline, CDR1 SNHLY and CDR2 FYNNEI. V lost 10 bases and J 3 bases, leaving 13 bases between the germline ends. The CDR3 totals 12 residues. In DNA, the CDR3 is TGTGCCACAGGGGCGCGCATCTACGAGCAGTACTTC. It is translated as CATGARIYEQYF. The full variable domain, rest sourced from reference TRBV2 and TRBJ2-7, is EPEVTQTPSHQVTQMGQEVILRCVPISNHLYFYWYRQILGQKVEFLVSFYNNEISEKSEIFDDQFSVERPDGSNFTLKIRSTKLEDSAMYFCATGARIYEQYFGPGTRLTVT.

The gene calls are TRBV21-1 and TRBJ2-3; TRBD2 is the table's D call, not checked against the DNA. TRBV21-1 is labeled a pseudogene. The CDR3 length is 15 residues. The CDR3 coding sequence is TGTGCCAGCAGCAAAGCCCCGGGGGGTTCAGATACGCAGTATTTT. Translation: CASSKAPGGSDTQYF.

J is TRBJ2-7 and V is TRBV29-1, with 7 bases identical to TRBD1. Germline assignment: CDR1 SQVTM and CDR2 ANQGSEA. The CDR3 runs to 12 residues. V lost 4 bases to trimming and J lost 2 bases; unmatched junction nucleotides: 2. The CDR3 region is CSVGQGAYEQYF. Written as DNA, the CDR3 is TGCAGCGTTGGACAGGGAGCCTACGAGCAGTACTTC.

The J gene is TRBJ2-7, the V gene TRBV5-4, with a possible D match to TRBD2 (6 bases). CDR1 SGHNT and CDR2 YYREEE come from the germline V gene (reference sequence). The CDR3 has 16 residues. V shed 5 bases and J shed 2 bases, with 20 bases lying between them. CDR3 sequence reads: CASSLNPSEPPYEQYF. The CDR3 DNA follows: TGTGCCAGCAGTCTGAACCCTAGCGAGCCACCCTACGAGCAGTACTTC. The full variable domain, its missing parts supplied by reference TRBV5-4 and TRBJ2-7, is ETGVTQSPTHLIKTRGQQVTLRCSSQSGHNTVSWYQQALGQGPQFIFQYYREEENGRGNFPPRFSGLQFPNYSSELNVNALELDDSALYLCASSLNPSEPPYEQYFGPGTRLTVT.

This chain uses TRBV14 with TRBJ2-7; no reliable D call. V lost 0 bases and J lost 5, with 11 bases in between. CDR1 is SGHDN, CDR2 FVKESK, per germline. The CDR3 sequence is 14 residues long. Here the CDR3 reads CASSQDRLSHEQYF. For the CDR3, the DNA is TGTGCCAGCAGCCAAGATCGACTGAGCCACGAGCAGTACTTC.

The genes are TRBV7-6 and TRBJ2-7, with 7 bases lining up with TRBD1. The CDR3 has 16 residues. Germline trimming cut 5 bases from V and 3 bases from J; bases unmatched to any gene: 13. Germline CDR1 SGHVS, CDR2 FNYEAQ. The CDR3 bases are TGTGCCAGCAGCCTCAGTGGAGCAGGGGGTTTCTACGAGCAGTACTTC. It encodes CASSLSGAGGFYEQYF.

The rearrangement uses TRBV5-8 and TRBJ2-1; no clear D gene. The CDR3 covers 11 residues. V was cut by 2 bases and J by 7 bases, with 4 bases left in between. Germline CDR1 reads SGHTS; CDR2 reads YDEGEE. CDR3 sequence: CASSFRNEQFF. CDR3 DNA sequence: TGTGCCAGCAGCTTTCGGAATGAGCAGTTCTTC.

The V call is TRBV4-3, the J call TRBJ1-3, with 11 bases aligning to TRBD1. Trimming removed 0 bases from V and 6 bases from J; junction bases left unmatched: 7. In germline, CDR1 is LGHNA, CDR2 YSLEER. This CDR3 is built from 17 residues. CDR3 loop: CASSQDGVGQGANTIYF. As DNA, the CDR3 is TGCGCCAGCAGCCAAGATGGGGTCGGACAGGGGGCAAACACCATATATTTT.

The chain employs TRBV25-1 and TRBJ1-3; weak D call: TRBD1 (6 bases). From germline, CDR1 is MGHDK and CDR2 SYGVNS. This CDR3 comprises 13 residues. V dropped 5 bases and J dropped 4 bases, with 9 bases sitting between them. In DNA, the CDR3 is TGTGCCAGCAGTTACAGGGTCGGAAACACCATATATTTT. Its protein product is CASSYRVGNTIYF.

The rearrangement links TRBV30 to TRBJ1-5; possible D gene TRBD1, 6 bases. The CDR3 has 16 residues. Trimming took off 0 bases at V and 2 bases at J, with 14 bases between the two ends. Germline CDR1 GTSNPN, CDR2 SVGIG (reference sequence). CDR3 DNA sequence: TGTGCCTGGAGTGTCTGGGGGGGCTTGGGCAATCAGCCCCAGCATTTT. It yields the protein CAWSVWGGLGNQPQHF.

CDR3 in DNA: TGCGCCAGCAGCCCCGGGACAGGGACCGCCACTGAAGCTTTCTTT. Translated, it gives CASSPGTGTATEAFF. The chain recombines TRBV5-1 with TRBJ1-1; 9 bases are shared with TRBD1. This CDR3 region has 15 residues. Germline V gene lookup returns CDR1 SGHRS and CDR2 YFSETQ. The J segment lost 4 bases and the V segment lost 4 bases, leaving 8 bases of the junction unmatched.